This TCR beta chain was obtained from a study of post-analysis software for immune sequencing data. In the study overall: Included among the disease courses, which were recorded for the cohort, were relapsing-remitting, secondary progressive and progressive-relapsing multiple sclerosis. Study-wide findings and caveats: Relative to controls, patients with multiple sclerosis showed significantly lower normalized Chao1 diversity. With TRBV5-6, TRBV5-1 and TRBV20-1 included, about 5 TRBV segments were more frequent in patients than in controls.

Sequencing libraries made from TCR beta cDNA carried unique molecular identifiers. From the PCR reads, TCRdb called clonotypes with MiXCR, one entry per CDR3 protein. This table has more than 450,000 distinct CDR3 sequences, 44% appearing once. The CDR3 runs 15 residues. The V gene end was trimmed by 4 bases and the J gene end by 2 bases; junction bases not matched to a gene: 7. Germline assignment: CDR1 SGHRS and CDR2 YFSETQ. This clonotype was recorded a few times. Its target is not known. The sequencing sample was made of blood. This receptor was obtained from a girl between 10 and 17 years old with multiple sclerosis. The genes are TRBV5-1 and TRBJ2-5; 8 bases line up with TRBD1. The CDR3 loop is CASSPQGDRQETQYF. CDR3 coding DNA: TGCGCCAGCAGCCCACAGGGGGATAGACAAGAGACCCAGTACTTC.